This T cell receptor beta chain was sequenced during a study of OX40 agonist ivuxolimab in advanced cancers. Concerning the study at large: Ivuxolimab, which targeted the costimulatory receptor OX40 (CD134), was an agonistic, fully human IgG2 monoclonal antibody. Intravenous ivuxolimab was administered to patients every 2 weeks at six dose levels: 0.01, 0.1, 0.3, 1.5, 3 and 10 mg/kg. Of the approximately 53 patients in dose escalation, some 20 had hepatocellular carcinoma, roughly 15 had melanoma, 9 had renal cell carcinoma and 9 had head and neck cancer. In the dose-escalation cohort, over 65% of patients were male, and the mean age was approximately 55 years, with a range of about 23 to 80. Patients were allowed to have had prior anti-PD-1, anti-PD-L1 or anti-CTLA-4 therapy, and 40% of the dose-escalation patients had been treated with checkpoint inhibitors. Three dose-escalation patients achieved partial responses, one with hepatocellular carcinoma and two with cutaneous melanoma. Peripheral TCRbeta sequencing aimed to test whether ivuxolimab altered TCR sequence diversity and caused clonal T-cell expansion. The paper describes the monotherapy dose-escalation part (N of about 52 patients) of the phase I trial of ivuxolimab.

Genomic DNA was isolated from the sorted cells so that the TCRbeta CDR3 region could be sequenced. TCRbeta CDR3 regions were sequenced using the immunoSEQ Assay. TCRdb re-hosts the immuneACCESS table, in-frame sequences only. Its copies lack some clones; in the studies checked, an unresolved V gene accounts for under half of them, and the cause for the rest is not known. The sample contains 53,000 or so clones, roughly three quarters of them found a single time. The top ten hold less than 2.5% of the sample. V lost 0 bases and J lost 4 bases; the stretch between them is 5 bases long. CDR1 SGHKS and CDR2 YYEKEE were looked up in the germline V gene (reference sequence). The CDR3 runs 13 amino acids, cysteine and phenylalanine included. The DNA shown is the 39-base CDR3, in frame from base 1. Patients with autoimmune disease history or receiving systemic immunosuppression were excluded from the trial. In every dose cohort, peripheral blood was drawn for TCR sequencing at baseline, cycle 4 day 1, and cycle 7 day 1. Samples were obtained from an open-label, multicenter, first-in-human phase I dose-escalation trial of ivuxolimab. Adults with locally advanced or metastatic head and neck squamous cell, hepatocellular, melanoma or renal cell carcinoma were enrolled in the trial. Before TCR sequencing, CD4+ T cells and CD8+ T cells from peripheral blood were sorted into separate populations.

In regard to this clone: Its antigen remains undetermined. Qualities for individual bases were not recorded, and no much larger clone is one base off.

The study at large found these results: On average, CD8+ T cells showed more expanded clones than CD4+ T cells after ivuxolimab. Low levels of normalized T-cell clonal expansion were also seen in some nonresponding patients. At doses of 0.1 to 3.0 mg/kg, clonal expansion of both CD4+ and CD8+ blood T cells was observed from baseline to week 6. The antigen specificity of the peripheral T cells that underwent clonal expansion was not determined. In the 0.1-3.0 mg/kg groups, partial responders were among the patients with the lowest normalized peripheral clonal expansion, particularly in CD8+ T cells.

Source: CD4+ or CD8+ T cells sorted from blood, taken in a trial of the OX40 agonist ivuxolimab. The chain is made from TRBV5-5 and TRBJ1-5; the D gene is unclear. The clonotype originates from an adult with an advanced solid tumor such as melanoma, head and neck, liver or kidney cancer. The CDR3 reads CASSLASNQPQHF. The nucleotide sequence reads as follows: TGTGCCAGCAGCTTGGCAAGTAATCAGCCCCAGCATTTT.